A selection of T cell receptor beta chains follows, all from one sample in a study of CD4 T cells in relation to SARS-CoV-2 and coronaviruses. Their target antigens are unknown. TCRdb keeps only in-frame clones here, not all; method: immunoSEQ multiplex PCR. Of about 16,000 clones in the sample, about 82% were seen once. The sample consisted of CD4+ T cells from PBMCs, cultured in vitro. Receptors originate from a human donor in good health. CDR3s include the opening cysteine and the closing phenylalanine or tryptophan. The D gene is left open where the match is weak. Rows give clone size only sometimes, using once, few, many, or a class for an expanded clone.

>TRBV6-1|once|TRBJ2-5|.
TGTGCCAGCAGTGAAATTGGGGCAGGGGACCCCCAAGAGACCCAGTACTTC
CASSEIGAGDPQETQYF
>TRBV7-2|.|TRBJ2-7|.
TGTGCCAGCAGCCACGGACGGACTGGCTACGAGCAGTACTTC
CASSHGRTGYEQYF
>TRBV6-1|.|TRBJ2-3|.
TGTGCCAGCAGTGAAGAGTACAAATTGGCGCAGTATTTT
CASSEEYKLAQYF
>TRBV6-7|.|TRBJ2-7|.
TGTGCCAGCAGTGGCTCAGTAGACAGGGCGACTAGTTGCGAGCAGTACTTC
CASSGSVDRATSCEQYF
>TRBV18|.|TRBJ1-1|TRBD1
TGTGCCAGCTCTCCCGGACAGGGGAACACTGAAGCTTTCTTT
CASSPGQGNTEAFF
>TRBV5-8|.|TRBJ1-6|TRBD1
TGTGCCAGCAGCCAGGCCGGGCGACAGGGGTTTTTACGGAATTCACCCCTCCACTTT
CASSQAGRQGFLRNSPLHF
>TRBV30|.|TRBJ2-5|.
TGTGCCTGGAGTGCAACAACAGACGGGACCCAGTACTTC
CAWSATTDGTQYF
>TRBV2|.|TRBJ1-2|.
TGTGCCAGCAGTGAAGGGAATTACCACTATGGCTACACCTTC
CASSEGNYHYGYTF
>TRBV5-1|.|TRBJ1-6|TRBD1
TGCGCCAGCAGCTTGGAGCCCCAAGGGGGCGGTTCACCCCTCCACTTT
CASSLEPQGGGSPLHF
>TRBV6-5|.|TRBJ2-1|.
TGTGCCAGCAGTCAGACGGATGGGCAAAAGCAGTTCTTC
CASSQTDGQKQFF
>TRBV5-4|once|TRBJ2-7|.
TGTGCCAGCAGCTCGAGTAGCGGCCCCTACGAGCAGTACTTC
CASSSSSGPYEQYF
>TRBV4-1|.|TRBJ2-3|.
TGCGCCAGCAGCCAAGATGGACGCACAGATACGCAGTATTTT
CASSQDGRTDTQYF
>TRBV5-6|.|TRBJ1-2|.
TGTGCCAGCAGCTTGGCGATCGCGTCCGTGGCTGGCTACACCTTC
CASSLAIASVAGYTF
>TRBV5-1|.|TRBJ2-1|TRBD2
TGCGCCAGCAGCTTGGGGCTAGCGGGAGGACCCTTCTCCTACAATGAGCAGTTCTTC
CASSLGLAGGPFSYNEQFF
>TRBV30|.|TRBJ2-5|.
TGTGCCTGGAGTGCTGGTGTGGTCGGACATGAGGAGACCCAGTACTTC
CAWSAGVVGHEETQYF
>TRBV19|once|TRBJ2-7|.
TGTGCCAGTAGTCCTCTAGGGGGCGAGCAGTACTTC
CASSPLGGEQYF
>TRBV30|.|TRBJ2-7|.
TGTGCCGGAAGGGCCTCTTACGAGCAGTACTTC
CAGRASYEQYF
>TRBV3-1/TRBV3-2|.|TRBJ1-3|TRBD1
TGTGCCAGCAGCCAAGTACAGGGGGCGCCGGGAAACACCATATATTTT
CASSQVQGAPGNTIYF
>TRBV6-5|.|TRBJ2-3|.
TGTGCCAGCAGTTCGGGACAACCCGGCGCAGATACGCAGTATTTT
CASSSGQPGADTQYF
>TRBV3-1/TRBV3-2|.|TRBJ1-1|.
TGTGCCAGCAGCCTAGACAGGCCTATTTTGGGCACTGAAGCTTTCTTT
CASSLDRPILGTEAFF
>TRBV29-1|once|TRBJ2-2|TRBD1
TGCAGCGTTAGGGAGACAGGGTTAACCGGGGAGCTGTTTTTT
CSVRETGLTGELFF
>TRBV11-3|.|TRBJ1-1|.
TGTGCCAGCAGCCCCCAATCGGACACTGAAGCTTTCTTT
CASSPQSDTEAFF
>TRBV28|.|TRBJ2-1|.
TGTGCCAGCAGTTCGGCCCTCCCGCCGGGGAATGAGCAGTTCTTC
CASSSALPPGNEQFF
>TRBV30|once|TRBJ1-5|.
TGTGCCTGGAGTTTGGCCTACAATCAGCCCCAGCATTTT
CAWSLAYNQPQHF
>TRBV5-4|.|TRBJ2-7|TRBD2
TGTGCCAGCAGCTTGGGGGGGAGCGGGGGAACCTACGAGCAGTACTTC
CASSLGGSGGTYEQYF